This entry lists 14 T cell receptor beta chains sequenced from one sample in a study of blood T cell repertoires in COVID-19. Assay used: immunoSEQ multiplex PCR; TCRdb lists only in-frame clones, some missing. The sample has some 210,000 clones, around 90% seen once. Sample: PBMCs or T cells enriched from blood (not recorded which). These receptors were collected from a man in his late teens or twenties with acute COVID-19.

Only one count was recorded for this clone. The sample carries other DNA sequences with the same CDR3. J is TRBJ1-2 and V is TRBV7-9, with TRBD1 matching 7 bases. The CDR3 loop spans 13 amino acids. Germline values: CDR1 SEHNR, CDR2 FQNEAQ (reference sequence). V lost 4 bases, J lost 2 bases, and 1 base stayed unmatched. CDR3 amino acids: CASSSGQNYGYTF. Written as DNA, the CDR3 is TGTGCCAGCAGCTCGGGACAGAACTATGGCTACACCTTC. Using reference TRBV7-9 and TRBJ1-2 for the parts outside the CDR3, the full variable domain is DTGVSQNPRHKITKRGQNVTFRCDPISEHNRLYWYRQTLGQGPEFLTYFQNEAQLEKSRLLSDRFSAERPKGSFSTLEIQRTEQGDSAMYLCASSSGQNYGYTFGSGTRLTVV.

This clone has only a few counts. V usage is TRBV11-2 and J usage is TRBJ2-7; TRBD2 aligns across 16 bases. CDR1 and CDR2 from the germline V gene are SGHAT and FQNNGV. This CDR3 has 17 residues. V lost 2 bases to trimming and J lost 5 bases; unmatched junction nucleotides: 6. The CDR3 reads CASSLQGLAGGYDEQYF. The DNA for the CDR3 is TGTGCCAGCAGCTTACAGGGACTAGCGGGAGGGTACGACGAGCAGTACTTC.

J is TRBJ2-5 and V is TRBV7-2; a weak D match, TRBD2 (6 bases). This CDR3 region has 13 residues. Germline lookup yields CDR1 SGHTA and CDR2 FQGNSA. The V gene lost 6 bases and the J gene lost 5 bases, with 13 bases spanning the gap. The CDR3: CASRPRAGETQYF. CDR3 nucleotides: TGTGCCAGCAGACCTCGGGCGGGGGAGACCCAGTACTTC.

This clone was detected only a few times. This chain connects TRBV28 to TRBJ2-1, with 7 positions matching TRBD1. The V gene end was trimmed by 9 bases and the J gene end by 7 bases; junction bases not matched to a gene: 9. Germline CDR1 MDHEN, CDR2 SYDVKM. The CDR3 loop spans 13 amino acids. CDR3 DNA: TGTGCCAGTAGAACAGGGGCACTGAATGAGCAGTTCTTC. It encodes CASRTGALNEQFF.

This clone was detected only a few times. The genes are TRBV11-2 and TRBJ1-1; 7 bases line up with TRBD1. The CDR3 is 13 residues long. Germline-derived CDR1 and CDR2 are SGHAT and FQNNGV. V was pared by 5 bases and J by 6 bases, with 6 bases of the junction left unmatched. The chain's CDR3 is CASSASGTAEAFF. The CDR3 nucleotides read TGTGCCAGCAGCGCCTCCGGGACAGCTGAAGCTTTCTTT.

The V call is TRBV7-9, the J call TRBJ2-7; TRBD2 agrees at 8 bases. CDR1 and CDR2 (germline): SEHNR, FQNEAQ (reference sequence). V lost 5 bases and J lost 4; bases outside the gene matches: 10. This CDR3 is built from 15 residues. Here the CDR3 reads CASSGRGDDSYEQYF. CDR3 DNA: TGTGCCAGCAGCGGGCGGGGGGATGATAGTTACGAGCAGTACTTC.

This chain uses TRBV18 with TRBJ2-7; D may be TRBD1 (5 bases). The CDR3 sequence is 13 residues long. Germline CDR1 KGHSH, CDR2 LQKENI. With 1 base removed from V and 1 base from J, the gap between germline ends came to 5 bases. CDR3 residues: CASSPQGSYEQYF. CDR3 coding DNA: TGTGCCAGCTCACCACAGGGGTCCTACGAGCAGTACTTC.

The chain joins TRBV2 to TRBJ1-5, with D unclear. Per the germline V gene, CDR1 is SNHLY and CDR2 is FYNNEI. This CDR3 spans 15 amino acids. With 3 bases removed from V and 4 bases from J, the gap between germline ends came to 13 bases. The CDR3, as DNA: TGTGCCAGCAGTGAGATGCAGGTACCAAATCAGCCCCAGCATTTT. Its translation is CASSEMQVPNQPQHF.

The CDR3 coding sequence is TGTGCCAGCTCACCTGCCAGTGAAAAACTGTTTTTT. It yields the protein CASSPASEKLFF. The gene calls are TRBV18 and TRBJ1-4; D unresolved. This CDR3 spans 12 amino acids. Germline V gives CDR1 KGHSH, CDR2 LQKENI. V lost 3 bases, J lost 7 bases, and 6 bases lay in between.

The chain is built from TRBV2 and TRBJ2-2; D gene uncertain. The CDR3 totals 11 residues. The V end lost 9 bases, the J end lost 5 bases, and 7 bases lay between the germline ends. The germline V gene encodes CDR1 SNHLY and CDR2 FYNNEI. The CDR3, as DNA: TGTGCCAGTGACTTTACCGGGGAGCTGTTTTTT. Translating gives CASDFTGELFF. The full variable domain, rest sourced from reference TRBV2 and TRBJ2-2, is EPEVTQTPSHQVTQMGQEVILRCVPISNHLYFYWYRQILGQKVEFLVSFYNNEISEKSEIFDDQFSVERPDGSNFTLKIRSTKLEDSAMYFCASDFTGELFFGEGSRLTVL.

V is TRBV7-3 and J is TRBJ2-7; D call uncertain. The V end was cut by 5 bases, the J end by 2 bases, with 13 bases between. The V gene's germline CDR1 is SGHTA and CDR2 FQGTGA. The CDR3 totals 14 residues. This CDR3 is CASSPIPGAYEQYF. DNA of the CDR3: TGTGCCAGCAGCCCAATCCCCGGAGCCTACGAGCAGTACTTC.

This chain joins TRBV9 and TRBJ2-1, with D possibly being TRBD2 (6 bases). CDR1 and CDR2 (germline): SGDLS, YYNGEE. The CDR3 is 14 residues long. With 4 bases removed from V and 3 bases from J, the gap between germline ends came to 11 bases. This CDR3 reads CASSPQEGYNEQFF. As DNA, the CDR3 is TGTGCCAGCAGCCCCCAGGAGGGCTACAATGAGCAGTTCTTC. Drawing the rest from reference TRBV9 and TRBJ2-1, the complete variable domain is DSGVTQTPKHLITATGQRVTLRCSPRSGDLSVYWYQQSLDQGLQFLIQYYNGEERAKGNILERFSAQQFPDLHSELNLSSLELGDSALYFCASSPQEGYNEQFFGPGTRLTVL.

The CDR3 sequence is CASSYSSQYNEQFF. The CDR3 nucleotides are TGTGCCAGCAGTTACTCCTCTCAGTACAATGAGCAGTTCTTC. The chain recombines TRBV6-2 or TRBV6-3 with TRBJ2-1, with D uncertain. The V gene's germline CDR1 is MNHEY and CDR2 SVGEGT. V was trimmed by 0 bases and J by 4 bases, leaving 7 bases between them. This CDR3 comprises 14 residues.

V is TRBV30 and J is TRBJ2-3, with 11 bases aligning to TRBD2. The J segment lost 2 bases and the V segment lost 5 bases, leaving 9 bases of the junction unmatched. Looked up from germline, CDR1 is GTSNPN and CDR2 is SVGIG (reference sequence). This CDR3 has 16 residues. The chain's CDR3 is CAWSPLAGEVTDTQYF. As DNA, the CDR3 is TGTGCCTGGTCACCACTAGCGGGAGAGGTCACAGATACGCAGTATTTT.